Shown below are 23 T cell receptor beta chains from a single sample sequenced in a study of T cell clonotyping in hematopoietic cell transplantation. Only in-frame clones appear in the TCRdb table, and some are missing; sequencing was by immunoSEQ multiplex PCR. This table holds approximately 18,000 clones, approximately 80% found once. Specified time point: recipient sample about 28 days before transplant, after cytoreduction. The sequencing used peripheral blood mononuclear cells, collected before stem cell transplant. These receptors were obtained from a man between 60 and 75 years old with acute myeloid leukemia. Some clones in this sample may be carry-over from other donors' samples.

The gene calls are TRBV11-1 and TRBJ2-3; weak D call: TRBD2 (5 bases). CDR3 length equals 14 residues. The V gene lost 2 bases and the J gene lost 1 base, with 7 bases spanning the gap. The germline V gene encodes CDR1 SGHAT and CDR2 FQDESV (reference sequence). The CDR3 here is CASSLSGRTDTQYF. The CDR3 nucleotides are TGTGCCAGCAGCTTAAGCGGCCGCACAGATACGCAGTATTTT. Together with reference TRBV11-1 and TRBJ2-3, the CDR3 gives the full variable domain: EAEVAQSPRYKITEKSQAVAFWCDPISGHATLYWYRQILGQGPELLVQFQDESVVDDSQLPKDRFSAERLKGVDSTLKIQPAELGDSAMYLCASSLSGRTDTQYFGPGTRLTVL.

The genes are TRBV10-1 and TRBJ1-2, with D perhaps TRBD1 (5 bases). The V end was cut by 3 bases, the J end by 0 bases, with 17 bases between. This CDR3 region has 17 residues. Germline CDR1 is WNHNN and CDR2 is SYGVQD (reference sequence). In DNA form, the CDR3 reads TGCGCCAGCAGTGATCGGGACGGATGGGGATCTAACTATGGCTACACCTTC. Amino acids: CASSDRDGWGSNYGYTF.

The chain is built from TRBV11-2 and TRBJ2-6; 8 positions match TRBD1. This CDR3 region has 18 residues. Germline V gives CDR1 SGHAT, CDR2 FQNNGV. V lost 3 bases, J lost 1 base, and 8 bases stayed unmatched. The CDR3 DNA reads as TGTGCCAGCAGCTTTAGTGGACAGGGTACTTCTGGGGCCAACGTCCTGACTTTC. This codes for CASSFSGQGTSGANVLTF.

CDR3 coding DNA: TGCGCGGTAGGGGACGGCTACACCTTC. It translates to CAVGDGYTF. The chain couples TRBV5-1 to TRBJ1-2; a possible D gene is TRBD1 (5 bases). The length of the CDR3 is 9 residues. CDR1 and CDR2 (germline): SGHRS, YFSETQ.

The chain has TRBV19 and TRBJ2-3, with unresolved D. From germline, CDR1 is LNHDA and CDR2 SQIVND (reference sequence). The V end lost 7 bases, the J end lost 5 bases, and 10 bases lay between the germline ends. This CDR3 spans 12 amino acids. CDR3 sequence (DNA): TGTGCCAGTAAAGGTTGGGGAGATACGCAGTATTTT. Amino acid sequence: CASKGWGDTQYF.

This clone showed up just a few times. The chain combines TRBV6-5 with TRBJ2-1; tentatively, D is TRBD1 (5 bases). This CDR3 comprises 14 residues. CDR1 and CDR2 from the germline V gene are MNHEY and SVGAGI. Trimming took 3 bases from V and 6 from J, leaving 12 bases between them. CDR3: CASSYWGLGNEQFF. CDR3 nucleotides: TGTGCCAGCAGTTATTGGGGCTTGGGCAATGAGCAGTTCTTC.

The chain links TRBV4-3 to TRBJ2-1; weak D call: TRBD1 (5 bases). The V end was cut by 1 base, the J end by 4 bases, with 20 bases between. Germline V lookup: CDR1 LGHNA, CDR2 YSLEER. The CDR3 consists of 18 residues. The CDR3 loop is CASSQGSASSQGYNEQFF. The DNA of the CDR3 is TGCGCCAGCAGCCAAGGCTCCGCCTCGAGCCAGGGTTACAATGAGCAGTTCTTC.

A remark on this clone: Different DNA sequences within this sample yield the same CDR3. The chain employs TRBV11-2 and TRBJ2-7, with 7 bases matching TRBD1. The V gene end was trimmed by 3 bases and the J gene end by 2 bases; junction bases not matched to a gene: 1. Germline V lookup: CDR1 SGHAT, CDR2 FQNNGV. The CDR3 has 13 residues. This chain's CDR3 is CASSLGQTYEQYF. The CDR3 DNA sequence: TGTGCCAGCAGCTTGGGACAGACCTACGAGCAGTACTTC.

The chain uses TRBV6-1 and TRBJ1-2, with a tentative D call TRBD1 (5 bases). V was shortened by 4 bases and J by 1 base, with 10 bases between the two germline ends. Per the germline V gene, CDR1 is MNHNS and CDR2 is SASEGT. This CDR3 has 14 amino acids. The CDR3 DNA is TGTGCCAGCAGTGCCGGGGCCGATAACTATGGCTACACCTTC. Translation: CASSAGADNYGYTF.

The chain carries TRBV20-1 and TRBJ2-4; TRBD1 might be the D (5 bases). V was clipped by 6 bases and J by 8 bases, with 11 bases between them. Per germline, CDR1 DFQATT and CDR2 SNEGSKA (reference sequence). The CDR3 loop spans 11 amino acids. The CDR3 DNA reads as TGCAGTGCAGGGGAAGGTGACATTCAGTACTTC. Translation gives CSAGEGDIQYF.

This clone showed up just a few times. V and J are TRBV11-3 and TRBJ2-3, with TRBD2 as a possible D gene (6 bases). This CDR3 region has 15 residues. Trimming stripped 7 bases from V and 2 bases from J, with 16 bases between. Germline V gene sequence: CDR1 SGHNT, CDR2 YENEEA. CDR3 sequence (DNA): TGTGCCAGCAAAGCTCTCGGGGAGGTCACAGATACGCAGTATTTT. Translating it yields CASKALGEVTDTQYF.

The chain recombines TRBV27 with TRBJ2-3; D unclear. This CDR3 contains 15 residues. V lost 4 bases and J lost 1, with 12 bases in between. The germline CDR1 and CDR2 sequences are MNHEY and SMNVEV (reference sequence). This chain's CDR3 is CASSSSTKGTDTQYF. The CDR3 nucleotides are TGTGCCAGCAGTTCATCAACCAAGGGCACAGATACGCAGTATTTT.

The chain has TRBV7-2 and TRBJ2-7; no clear D gene. This CDR3 contains 11 residues. V was cut by 2 bases and J by 4 bases, with 3 bases left in between. Germline values: CDR1 SGHTA, CDR2 FQGNSA. CDR3 residues: CASSLRYEQYF. The DNA of the CDR3 is TGTGCCAGCAGCTTAAGGTACGAGCAGTACTTC. The full variable domain, rest sourced from reference TRBV7-2 and TRBJ2-7, is GAGVSQSPSNKVTEKGKDVELRCDPISGHTALYWYRQSLGQGLEFLIYFQGNSAPDKSGLPSDRFSAERTGGSVSTLTIQRTQQEDSAVYLCASSLRYEQYFGPGTRLTVT.

The J gene is TRBJ1-3, the V gene TRBV1. TRBV1 is a listed pseudogene. The CDR3 has 17 amino acids. This CDR3 is CTSSQDYPDLSGNTIYF. Written as DNA, the CDR3 is TGCACCAGCAGCCAAGATTACCCGGACCTCTCTGGAAACACCATATATTTT.

The chain links TRBV7-6 to TRBJ1-5, with 7 nucleotides matching TRBD1. V lost 0 bases and J lost 4; bases outside the gene matches: 6. The CDR3 is made up of 16 amino acids. Germline V gene sequence: CDR1 SGHVS, CDR2 FNYEAQ. The CDR3 DNA follows: TGTGCCAGCAGCTTAGCGAGTGGGACAGTTAATCAGCCCCAGCATTTT. Translation: CASSLASGTVNQPQHF. The full variable domain, rest sourced from reference TRBV7-6 and TRBJ1-5, is GAGVSQSPRYKVTKRGQDVALRCDPISGHVSLYWYRQALGQGPEFLTYFNYEAQQDKSGLPNDRFSAERPEGSISTLTIQRTEQRDSAMYRCASSLASGTVNQPQHFGDGTRLSIL.

This clone is a singleton in its sample. This chain uses TRBV9 with TRBJ1-1; 8 nucleotides match TRBD1. J gave up 5 bases and V 3 bases, and 9 bases lay outside the gene matches. The length of the CDR3 is 15 residues. Germline lookup yields CDR1 SGDLS and CDR2 YYNGEE. The CDR3 nucleotides read TGTGCCAGCAGCGCAGGCCCAGGGGGCAAAACTGAAGCTTTCTTT. Protein sequence: CASSAGPGGKTEAFF.

This rearrangement joins TRBV5-1 to TRBJ2-5; 7 bases are shared with TRBD2. The ends lost 2 bases at V and 3 bases at J; junction bases unmatched: 1. Germline lookup yields CDR1 SGHRS and CDR2 YFSETQ. The CDR3 is made up of 13 amino acids. The CDR3 region is CASSFGGEETQYF. The CDR3 bases are TGCGCCAGCAGCTTTGGGGGGGAAGAGACCCAGTACTTC.

This chain links TRBV11-2 with TRBJ1-2, with D uncertain. Trimming stripped 5 bases from V and 0 bases from J, with 16 bases between. This CDR3 comprises 16 residues. CDR1 is SGHAT, CDR2 FQNNGV, per germline. The CDR3 here is CASSTSPTGANYGYTF. The DNA of the CDR3 is TGTGCCAGCAGCACAAGCCCGACCGGTGCTAACTATGGCTACACCTTC.

This chain links TRBV29-1 with TRBJ1-1; 11 bases are a match to TRBD1. The CDR3 contains 15 residues. The junction had 11 bases not matched to a gene; V was cut back by 6 bases and J by 5 bases. CDR1 is SQVTM, CDR2 ANQGSEA, per germline. The CDR3 DNA sequence: TGCAGCGTCGCGGGACAGGGGGGGGGATTGACTGAAGCTTTCTTT. Translating gives CSVAGQGGGLTEAFF. The variable domain in full, completed from reference TRBV29-1 and TRBJ1-1, reads SAVISQKPSRDICQRGTSLTIQCQVDSQVTMMFWYRQQPGQSLTLIATANQGSEATYESGFVIDKFPISRPNLTFSTLTVSNMSPEDSSIYLCSVAGQGGGLTEAFFGQGTRLTVV.

The rearrangement links TRBV4-2 to TRBJ1-4, with a tentative D call TRBD1 (6 bases). Per germline, CDR1 LGHNA and CDR2 YNFKEQ. Trimming stripped 4 bases from V and 5 bases from J, with 14 bases between. This CDR3 has 15 residues. The CDR3 nucleotides are TGTGCCAGCAGCCCATCACAGGGCTCCAATGAAAAACTGTTTTTT. Translated: CASSPSQGSNEKLFF.

This clone ranks as medium-sized. V gene TRBV4-3 combines with J gene TRBJ1-1; D not resolved. CDR1 is LGHNA, CDR2 YSLEER, per germline. The CDR3 contains 15 residues. Trimming cost V 0 bases and J 5 bases, with 13 bases left between them. The CDR3 coding sequence is TGCGCCAGCAGCCAAGATTATGCGCTAGGGACTGAAGCTTTCTTT. Its translation: CASSQDYALGTEAFF.

The chain employs TRBV11-2 and TRBJ2-2, with 7 bases matching TRBD1. In germline, CDR1 is SGHAT, CDR2 FQNNGV. This CDR3 is 14 amino acids long. V lost 5 bases to trimming and J lost 7 bases; unmatched junction nucleotides: 7. The CDR3 DNA follows: TGTGCCAGCAGCGCCGTGACAGGGTTCGGGGAGCTGTTTTTT. This sequence encodes CASSAVTGFGELFF.

The CDR3 nucleotides read TGCGCCAGCAGCTTGTCTAGCGGGGGGGCCGGGGGCACAGATACGCAGTATTTT. It translates to CASSLSSGGAGGTDTQYF. The rearrangement links TRBV5-1 to TRBJ2-3; 12 bases are shared with TRBD2. J gave up 1 base and V 1 base, and 7 bases lay outside the gene matches. The CDR3 runs 18 residues. Germline assignment: CDR1 SGHRS and CDR2 YFSETQ.